This T cell receptor (beta chain) derives from a study of blood T cells in healthy people across ages. Study results and caveats: CMV status of donors was unknown, possibly confounding expanded clonotype changes. Unsorted PBMCs blocked a conclusive comparison of naive and antigen-experienced cells.

A note on this clonotype: Its specificity is unknown.

A second 7 to 11 cycle PCR used barcoded and J-beta primers. A tag from a template-switch adaptor with 12 random nucleotides marked each cDNA molecule. Paired-end reads containing CDR3 totaled no fewer than 2.5 million for each sample. TCRdb re-analysed the 5' RACE reads in MiXCR, keeping a single row per CDR3 protein. The table records fewer than 900,000 distinct CDR3 sequences, roughly 35% of them present only once. Germline V CDR1 and CDR2: MNHEY, SVGAGI. The CDR3 sequence is 17 residues long. The junction had 9 bases not matched to a gene; V was cut back by 0 bases and J by 6 bases. Sequencing was done on a sample of blood. The rearrangement links TRBV6-5 to TRBJ2-1; 9 bases agree with TRBD2. The clonotype comes from a young man in good health. This CDR3 reads CASSYSIALAGRNEQFF. CDR3 in DNA: TGTGCCAGCAGTTACTCGATAGCTCTAGCGGGGCGCAATGAGCAGTTCTTC.